Sequencing of this TCR beta chain was carried out in a study of T-cell reconstitution after alpha-beta-depleted transplantation in children. This clonotype was counted a few times. As yet, its antigen is unknown. Preparation of the TCRbeta library involved a method that used unique molecular identifiers. TCRdb re-called the PCR reads with MiXCR, one entry per CDR3 protein. The repertoire holds over 200,000 distinct CDR3 sequences, with roughly a sixth as singletons. With 6 bases clipped from V and 3 bases from J, the junction kept 9 bases outside the gene matches. The germline gives CDR1 DFQATT, CDR2 SNEGSKA (reference sequence). The CDR3 covers 14 residues. Study-level results: A year post-transplant, T-cell counts and diversity derived mostly from newly produced T cells. Several hundred expanded graft clones reportedly supplied alpha-beta T cells about two months after transplant.

The clonotype was recovered from a male patient aged 2-10 years who had a stem cell transplant for acute lymphoblastic leukemia, so the T cells may come from the graft donor. The sample in question was PBMCs, mostly from graft donor cells, obtained 360 days after TCRalphabeta/CD19-depleted stem cell transplant. The V and J genes are TRBV20-1 and TRBJ2-5, with 8 nucleotides matching TRBD2. This CDR3 is CSARRGAGKETQYF. The CDR3 coding sequence is TGCAGTGCCCGGCGGGGGGCGGGAAAAGAGACCCAGTACTTC.